Listed here are 11 T cell receptor beta chains from one sample, sequenced in a study of cytomegalovirus exposure and HLA in healthy donors (dated by TCRdb to between 2016 and 2019). The library was generated by the immunoSEQ multiplex PCR assay. For the multiplex PCR, a mixture combining 60 forward primers for TCR Vbeta segments and 13 reverse primers for TCR Jbeta segments was used. Imported from immuneACCESS, the table was reduced by TCRdb to in-frame sequences with V and J called. These copies leave out some clones; in studies compared against another copy, an unresolved V gene accounts for under half, and the cause of the remainder is not known. The sample data list about 180,000 clones, and 70% to 75% of these were observed just once. About 3% of the sample is in the top ten clones. The sample taken for sequencing was PBMCs. The receptors shown here come from a male donor in good health and CMV-seronegative.

The chain uses TRBV28 and TRBJ1-2; D is perhaps TRBD1 (5 bases). This CDR3 has 13 residues. The V end was cut by 6 bases, the J end by 4 bases, with 12 bases between. Looked up from germline, CDR1 is MDHEN and CDR2 is SYDVKM. The DNA for the CDR3 is TGTGCCAGCAGAGTTACGGGGGGCTATGGCTACACCTTC. It encodes CASRVTGGYGYTF.

This clone came up a few times. V gene TRBV4-3 combines with J gene TRBJ2-7; no firm D call. CDR3 length: 16 amino acids. Germline CDR1 reads LGHNA; CDR2 reads YSLEER. V was trimmed by 0 bases and J by 3 bases, leaving 15 bases between them. The CDR3 DNA follows: TGCGCCAGCAGCCAAGATCAGAGGTCCCAGATCTACGAGCAGTACTTC. This codes for CASSQDQRSQIYEQYF.

The DNA for the CDR3 is TGTGCCAGCACCTCCGGATTGAGGGATCAGCCCCAGCATTTT. This encodes CASTSGLRDQPQHF. The chain couples TRBV28 to TRBJ1-5, with D hard to call. Germline V gene data show CDR1 as MDHEN and CDR2 as SYDVKM. This CDR3 is 14 amino acids long. Trimming pared 7 bases from V and 5 bases from J, leaving 15 bases between.

The V gene is TRBV5-1, the J gene TRBJ2-1; no definite D call. V was cut by 0 bases and J by 10 bases, with 5 bases left in between. Germline CDR1 is SGHRS and CDR2 is YFSETQ. The CDR3 spans 11 residues. This CDR3 is CASSLGREQFF. For the CDR3, the DNA is TGCGCCAGCAGCTTGGGCAGGGAGCAGTTCTTC.

V usage is TRBV18 and J usage is TRBJ1-2; TRBD1 agrees at 8 bases. After removal of 5 bases from V and 0 bases from J, the junction contained 14 bases not matched to a gene. CDR1 is KGHSH, CDR2 LQKENI, per germline. This CDR3 has 18 residues. CDR3 loop: CASSFSLGTGPANYGYTF. CDR3 bases: TGTGCCAGCTCATTCAGTCTGGGGACAGGACCTGCTAACTATGGCTACACCTTC. Filled out from reference TRBV18 and TRBJ1-2, the complete variable domain reads NAGVMQNPRHLVRRRGQEARLRCSPMKGHSHVYWYRQLPEEGLKFMVYLQKENIIDESGMPKERFSAEFPKEGPSILRIQQVVRGDSAAYFCASSFSLGTGPANYGYTFGSGTRLTVV.

The sample holds one count of this clone. The rearrangement links TRBV2 to TRBJ2-1; D gene unclear. CDR3 length: 16 amino acids. V lost 3 bases and J lost 14, with 26 bases in between. CDR1 and CDR2 (germline): SNHLY, FYNNEI. The DNA for the CDR3 is TGTGCCAGCAGTGATAACCAGGCTTCAATGAGCTCTGATAAGTTCTTC. Protein product: CASSDNQASMSSDKFF.

The chain employs TRBV6-5 and TRBJ1-2; perhaps TRBD1 as D (6 bases). CDR1 is MNHEY and CDR2 is SVGAGI in the germline V gene. This CDR3 has 15 amino acids. V was clipped by 2 bases and J by 8 bases, with 18 bases between them. Here the CDR3 reads CASSYPSRGSWGYTF. The CDR3 nucleotides are TGTGCCAGCAGTTACCCTTCCAGGGGATCGTGGGGCTACACCTTC.

The chain employs TRBV6-5 and TRBJ2-3; D possibly corresponds to TRBD2 (6 bases). The length of the CDR3 is 14 residues. Trimming removed 0 bases from V and 5 bases from J, with 9 bases in between. From germline, CDR1 is MNHEY and CDR2 SVGAGI. The CDR3 loop reads CASSYSRGIDTQYF. The DNA of the CDR3 is TGTGCCAGCAGTTACTCTCGGGGGATAGATACGCAGTATTTT.

The CDR3 DNA is TGTGCCAGCAGCTTGGGACTAGCGTTAGGTGATGAGCAGTTCTTC. Amino acids: CASSLGLALGDEQFF. The genes are TRBV7-7 and TRBJ2-1; 10 nucleotides line up with TRBD2. Germline CDR1 and CDR2: SSHAT and FNYEAQ (reference sequence). Trimming removed 3 bases from V and 8 bases from J; junction bases left unmatched: 7. This CDR3 has 15 amino acids. Full variable domain (remainder filled in from reference TRBV7-7 and TRBJ2-1): GAGVSQSPRYKVTKRGQDVTLRCDPISSHATLYWYQQALGQGPEFLTYFNYEAQPDKSGLPSDRFSAERPEGSISTLTIQRTEQRDSAMYRCASSLGLALGDEQFFGPGTRLTVL.

The J gene is TRBJ2-1, the V gene TRBV27; D unresolved. The CDR3 extends over 13 amino acids. CDR1 is MNHEY and CDR2 is SMNVEV in the germline V gene (reference sequence). V lost 3 bases, J lost 6 bases, and 9 bases lay in between. The CDR3 nucleotides read TGTGCCAGCAGTTTTAGCAGTACCAATGAGCAGTTCTTC. Protein product: CASSFSSTNEQFF.

The chain joins TRBV4-1 to TRBJ2-5; D ambiguous. This CDR3 is 14 amino acids long. Trimming cost V 0 bases and J 1 base, with 6 bases left between them. In germline, CDR1 is MGHRA, CDR2 YSYEKL. The chain's CDR3 is CASSQDLFQETQYF. The DNA for the CDR3 is TGCGCCAGCAGCCAAGATCTATTCCAAGAGACCCAGTACTTC.